Each of the 7 T cell receptor beta chains below was sequenced from the same sample in a study of CD8+ T cells in alopecia areata (dated by TCRdb to 2016 to 2019). The library relied on the immunoSEQ multiplex PCR assay. RNA was extracted from all samples and reverse transcribed into cDNA as template for TCR sequencing. TCRdb re-hosts the immuneACCESS table, in-frame sequences only. Its copies lack some clones; in the studies checked, an unresolved V gene accounts for under half of them, and the cause for the rest is not known. This sample comprises more than 200,000 clones, 40% to 45% of them detected only once. Around 2.5% of the sample is in the top ten clones. The sample's treatment or condition label is to be understood as: oral pan-JAK inhibitor, 5-10 mg twice daily. Specimen: CD4+ T cells sorted from blood, collected at roughly week 36, from a patient treated with tofacitinib. These receptors were taken from a human donor with alopecia areata.

V usage is TRBV25-1 and J usage is TRBJ2-7, with D unclear. Trimming shortened V by 1 base and J by 2 bases, and 6 bases separated the two germline ends. Germline CDR1 reads MGHDK; CDR2 reads SYGVNS. This CDR3 comprises 13 residues. Here the CDR3 reads CASSEFGPYEQYF. The CDR3 DNA follows: TGTGCCAGCAGTGAATTTGGACCCTACGAGCAGTACTTC.

V usage is TRBV10-2 and J usage is TRBJ2-7, with D perhaps matching TRBD2 (6 bases). CDR3 length equals 12 residues. Germline CDR1 and CDR2: WSHSY and SAAADI. The ends were cut back, 8 bases at V and 3 bases at J, with 11 bases in the middle. The CDR3 sequence: CASHGTGYEQYF. Written as DNA, the CDR3 is TGCGCCAGCCATGGGACTGGCTACGAGCAGTACTTC.

This clone was counted between two and nine times. The CDR3 sequence is CASSPGQDRGNTEAFF. For the CDR3, the DNA is TGTGCCAGCTCACCAGGCCAAGACAGGGGGAACACTGAAGCTTTCTTT. This chain uses TRBV18 with TRBJ1-1; TRBD1 agrees at 8 bases. Trimming took 2 bases from V and 1 from J; bases not matched to a gene: 6. CDR1 is KGHSH, CDR2 LQKENI, per germline. The CDR3 has 16 residues.

This clone was seen only once. The genes are TRBV30 and TRBJ2-2; 8 bases are shared with TRBD1. V was pared by 4 bases and J by 4 bases, with 5 bases of the junction left unmatched. Germline V gene sequence: CDR1 GTSNPN, CDR2 SVGIG (reference sequence). This CDR3 region has 14 residues. The DNA of the CDR3 is TGTGCCTGGACAGGGGGCTCCGCCACCGGGGAGCTGTTTTTT. This gives the protein CAWTGGSATGELFF. Variable domain in full (rest from reference TRBV30 and TRBJ2-2): SQTIHQWPATLVQPVGSPLSLECTVEGTSNPNLYWYRQAAGRGLQLLFYSVGIGQISSEVPQNLSASRPQDRQFILSSKKLLLSDSGFYLCAWTGGSATGELFFGEGSRLTVL.

This clone was detected only a few times. This chain joins TRBV29-1 and TRBJ2-5; D is uncertain. The ends were cut back, 4 bases at V and 5 bases at J, with 8 bases in the middle. The CDR3 sequence is 11 residues long. Germline V gene data show CDR1 as SQVTM and CDR2 as ANQGSEA. The CDR3 nucleotides are TGCAGCGTTGTATTCGGGGAGACCCAGTACTTC. The encoded protein is CSVVFGETQYF. The full variable domain, rest sourced from reference TRBV29-1 and TRBJ2-5, is SAVISQKPSRDICQRGTSLTIQCQVDSQVTMMFWYRQQPGQSLTLIATANQGSEATYESGFVIDKFPISRPNLTFSTLTVSNMSPEDSSIYLCSVVFGETQYFGPGTRLLVL.

The rearrangement uses TRBV27 and TRBJ2-7; TRBD1 matches 9 bases. Germline trimming cut 6 bases from V and 9 bases from J; bases unmatched to any gene: 15. Germline V lookup: CDR1 MNHEY, CDR2 SMNVEV (reference sequence). The CDR3 runs to 15 residues. The CDR3 DNA is TGTGCCAGCAGACCCCTGAGAGGGACAGGGCAAGGGCAGTACTTC. It specifies CASRPLRGTGQGQYF.

The V call is TRBV4-1, the J call TRBJ2-1; maybe TRBD2 (5 bases). CDR1 is MGHRA and CDR2 is YSYEKL in the germline V gene. The CDR3 has 13 residues. The V gene lost 1 base and the J gene lost 15 bases, with 16 bases spanning the gap. The CDR3 protein is CASSQVSEADWFF. CDR3 coding DNA: TGCGCCAGCAGCCAAGTGTCGGAGGCTGATTGGTTCTTC.